This T cell receptor beta chain was retrieved from a study of blood T cell repertoires in COVID-19. For the study at large: Italy, Spain and the United States were the sources of the convalescent and acute COVID-19 samples. PBMCs, B-cell-depleted T cells, or T cells provided the cDNA or gDNA that made up the material.

Original analysis: Estimates of nucleated cell counts were drawn from the amplification of reference gene primers. The assay was immunoSEQ multiplex PCR, and TCRdb's table has in-frame clones only and misses some. The V and J calls and the clone size are those of that table, but D and trimming were determined from the DNA. The sample contains nearly 200,000 clones, approximately 84% of which appear only once. The sequenced sample consisted of peripheral blood. This receptor was obtained from a woman between 65 and 79 years old with active or convalescent COVID-19.

CDR3 loop: CASSPGTSGRTDTQYF. CDR3 coding DNA: TGCGCCAGCAGCCCCGGGACTAGCGGGAGAACAGATACGCAGTATTTT. The chain employs TRBV5-1 and TRBJ2-3; TRBD2 aligns across 14 bases. This CDR3 is 16 amino acids long. Germline assignment: CDR1 SGHRS and CDR2 YFSETQ. J was trimmed by 3 bases and V by 4 bases; bases with no gene match: 4.